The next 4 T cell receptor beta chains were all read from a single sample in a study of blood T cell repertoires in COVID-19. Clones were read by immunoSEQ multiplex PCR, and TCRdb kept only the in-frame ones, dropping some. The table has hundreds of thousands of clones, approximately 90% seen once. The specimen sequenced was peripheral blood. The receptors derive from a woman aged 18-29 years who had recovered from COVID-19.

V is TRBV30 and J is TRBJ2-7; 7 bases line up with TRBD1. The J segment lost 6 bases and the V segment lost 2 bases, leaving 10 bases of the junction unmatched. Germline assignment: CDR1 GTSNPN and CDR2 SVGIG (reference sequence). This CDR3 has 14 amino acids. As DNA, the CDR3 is TGTGCCTGGAGTACCGGGACAGCCAGCTCCGAGCAGTACTTC. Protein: CAWSTGTASSEQYF.

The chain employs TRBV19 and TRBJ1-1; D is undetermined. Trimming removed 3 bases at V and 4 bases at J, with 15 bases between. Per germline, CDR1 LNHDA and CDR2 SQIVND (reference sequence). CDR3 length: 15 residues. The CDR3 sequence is CASSMIGEGGTEAFF. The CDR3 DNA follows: TGTGCCAGTAGTATGATTGGGGAAGGAGGCACTGAAGCTTTCTTT.

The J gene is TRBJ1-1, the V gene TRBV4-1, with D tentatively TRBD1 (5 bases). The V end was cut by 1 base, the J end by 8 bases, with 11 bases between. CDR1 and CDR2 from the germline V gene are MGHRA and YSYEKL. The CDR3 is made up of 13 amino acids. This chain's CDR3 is CASSQGSSGEAFF. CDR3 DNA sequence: TGCGCCAGCAGCCAAGGGTCCTCAGGGGAAGCTTTCTTT.

CDR3 coding DNA: TGCGCCAGCAGCTCCTCCGGGACAGGGTTCAGCACAGATACGCAGTATTTT. Protein sequence: CASSSSGTGFSTDTQYF. This chain links TRBV5-1 with TRBJ2-3; TRBD1 agrees at 9 bases. In germline, CDR1 is SGHRS, CDR2 YFSETQ. Trimming at V came to 3 bases and at J to 0 bases, leaving 8 bases not matched to a gene. The CDR3 spans 17 residues.